Given below is one T cell receptor (beta chain) in context. The table came from immunoSEQ multiplex PCR; TCRdb's copy has only in-frame clones and leaves some out. The sample has millions of clones; about 95% are singletons. Positive CCR7 selection of CD45RO-negative cells yielded the naive CD8 cells, and terminally differentiated effector memory CD45RA+ cells were excluded. Germline-derived CDR1 and CDR2 are SEHNR and FQNEAQ (reference sequence). The CDR3 has 13 amino acids. With 7 bases removed from V and 7 bases from J, the gap between germline ends came to 17 bases. The data were obtained in a study of shared clonotypes between healthy human individuals.

The TCR originated in a man aged 18 to 29 in good health. The sample consisted of naive CD8+ T cells sorted from blood. This chain connects TRBV7-9 to TRBJ2-7; D may be TRBD2 (7 bases). DNA for the CDR3: TGTGCCAGCACCCCCGGGGGGCAGGGGGAGCAGTACTTC. Its protein product is CASTPGGQGEQYF.